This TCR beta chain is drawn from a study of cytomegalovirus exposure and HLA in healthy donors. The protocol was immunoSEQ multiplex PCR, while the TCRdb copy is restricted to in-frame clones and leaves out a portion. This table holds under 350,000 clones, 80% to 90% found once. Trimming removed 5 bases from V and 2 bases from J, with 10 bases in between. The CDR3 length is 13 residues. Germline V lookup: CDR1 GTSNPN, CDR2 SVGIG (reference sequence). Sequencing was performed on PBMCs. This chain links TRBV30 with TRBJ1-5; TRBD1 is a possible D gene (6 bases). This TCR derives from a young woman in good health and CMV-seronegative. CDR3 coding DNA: TGTGCCTGGTCAGGGGATGGCAATCAGCCCCAGCATTTT. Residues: CAWSGDGNQPQHF.